Shown below are 5 T cell receptor beta chains from a single sample sequenced in a study of T cells after posttransplantation cyclophosphamide. Sampled 1 year posttransplant, controls received myeloablative marrow transplants, methotrexate and a calcineurin inhibitor. Data came from immunoSEQ multiplex PCR; TCRdb stores just in-frame clones and leaves some out. Among more than 8,000 clones listed, more than 70% were seen once. Specimen: PBMCs, collected about 67 weeks after allogeneic stem cell transplant with calcineurin inhibitor and methotrexate. These receptors were taken from a male patient aged 45-60 years who received an allogeneic stem cell transplant from an unrelated donor, was CMV-positive, and had chronic GVHD only. Some of the T cells might come from the graft donor.

V is TRBV9 and J is TRBJ2-1, with D possibly TRBD2 on 6 matching bases. This CDR3 is built from 14 residues. From germline, CDR1 is SGDLS and CDR2 YYNGEE. Between the trimmed V and J ends, which lost 4 bases and 3 bases, there was a span of 11 bases. CDR3: CASSPRDGYNEQFF. CDR3 nucleotides: TGTGCCAGCAGCCCGCGGGACGGCTACAATGAGCAGTTCTTC.

This rearrangement joins TRBV5-4 to TRBJ2-7; TRBD2 agrees at 7 bases. The germline V gene encodes CDR1 SGHNT and CDR2 YYREEE (reference sequence). This CDR3 has 14 residues. V shed 4 bases, J shed 6 bases, and the junction held 10 bases outside the gene matches. The CDR3 sequence: CASSGRVPPVEQYF. CDR3 coding DNA: TGTGCCAGCAGCGGGAGGGTTCCGCCTGTCGAGCAGTACTTC.

The chain employs TRBV28 and TRBJ2-7; tentatively, D is TRBD1 (5 bases). V was cut by 3 bases and J by 3 bases, with 15 bases left in between. The length of the CDR3 is 15 residues. The V gene's germline CDR1 is MDHEN and CDR2 SYDVKM. The CDR3: CASSLTGTGSYEQYF. The DNA for the CDR3 is TGTGCCAGCAGTTTGACGGGTACAGGCAGCTACGAGCAGTACTTC.

The chain couples TRBV6-1 to TRBJ2-7; 12 bases are shared with TRBD1. After removal of 5 bases from V and 6 bases from J, the junction contained 5 bases not matched to a gene. Germline CDR1 reads MNHNS; CDR2 reads SASEGT. The CDR3 consists of 14 residues. The CDR3 is CASSPWDRGREQYF. In nucleotides, the CDR3 is TGTGCCAGCAGTCCCTGGGACAGGGGGCGCGAGCAGTACTTC.

V usage is TRBV27 and J usage is TRBJ2-1; D not certain. Per the germline V gene, CDR1 is MNHEY and CDR2 is SMNVEV (reference sequence). Deletions cut 1 base from V and 0 bases from J, with 10 bases between. The CDR3 is made up of 16 amino acids. The CDR3 nucleotides are TGTGCCAGCAGTTTATTGGCAGGTAGCTCCTACAATGAGCAGTTCTTC. Amino acid sequence: CASSLLAGSSYNEQFF.